The 12 T cell receptor beta chains presented below share a single source sample, sequenced in a study of cytomegalovirus exposure and HLA in healthy donors. PCR involved 60 Vbeta and 13 Jbeta primers. Sequencing used immunoSEQ multiplex PCR; TCRdb keeps in-frame clones, though not all of them. The data show nearly 200,000 clones, around four fifths seen once. Sequenced sample: PBMCs. The receptor source for this set is a woman in her 50s in good health and CMV-seropositive.

The chain recombines TRBV5-6 with TRBJ1-4, with D perhaps TRBD1 (6 bases). CDR3 length: 15 amino acids. In germline, CDR1 is SGHDT, CDR2 YYEEEE. The V end was cut by 2 bases, the J end by 7 bases, with 15 bases between. The chain's CDR3 is CASSLAQGNREKLFF. CDR3 nucleotides: TGTGCCAGCAGCTTAGCACAGGGAAACCGTGAAAAACTGTTTTTT.

The chain joins TRBV19 to TRBJ1-5; D is perhaps TRBD1 (5 bases). V was trimmed by 7 bases and J by 6 bases, leaving 22 bases between them. The CDR3 sequence is 16 residues long. Per the germline V gene, CDR1 is LNHDA and CDR2 is SQIVND (reference sequence). In DNA form, the CDR3 reads TGTGCCAGTACCAACCTCGGGCGGGGGGATGGTCAGCCCCAGCATTTT. Amino acid sequence: CASTNLGRGDGQPQHF.

This clone was recorded only once. V and J are TRBV29-1 and TRBJ1-4; 8 positions match TRBD1. This CDR3 has 11 residues. The J segment lost 8 bases and the V segment lost 7 bases, leaving 3 bases of the junction unmatched. Germline V gene data show CDR1 as SQVTM and CDR2 as ANQGSEA. This CDR3 reads CSGGTGEKLFF. The CDR3 bases are TGCAGCGGTGGGACAGGCGAAAAACTGTTTTTT.

The chain links TRBV4-3 to TRBJ1-5; TRBD1 matches at 8 bases. The CDR3 sequence is 12 residues long. Germline V gives CDR1 LGHNA, CDR2 YSLEER. Trimming cost V 11 bases and J 12 bases; bases outside gene matches: 12. CDR3 loop: CAEVRGPSGQHF. In nucleotides, the CDR3 is TGCGCCGAGGTCAGGGGGCCGAGTGGCCAGCATTTT.

The V and J genes are TRBV7-2 and TRBJ2-3; D is uncertain. In germline, CDR1 is SGHTA, CDR2 FQGNSA. CDR3 size: 14 residues. Trimming stripped 1 base from V and 0 bases from J, with 5 bases between. The CDR3, as DNA: TGTGCCAGCAGCTTAGGGCCTAGCACAGATACGCAGTATTTT. Translation: CASSLGPSTDTQYF. The full variable domain, its missing parts supplied by reference TRBV7-2 and TRBJ2-3, is GAGVSQSPSNKVTEKGKDVELRCDPISGHTALYWYRQSLGQGLEFLIYFQGNSAPDKSGLPSDRFSAERTGGSVSTLTIQRTQQEDSAVYLCASSLGPSTDTQYFGPGTRLTVL.

The chain carries TRBV5-6 and TRBJ2-7; the match to TRBD1 covers 7 bases. The V gene's germline CDR1 is SGHDT and CDR2 YYEEEE. The CDR3 covers 15 residues. V trimming: 4 bases; J trimming: 2 bases; junction bases outside the gene matches: 9. CDR3 DNA sequence: TGTGCCAGCAGCGTGCCGGGACAGACTCCCTACGAGCAGTACTTC. Protein sequence: CASSVPGQTPYEQYF. Supplemented by reference TRBV5-6 and TRBJ2-7, the full variable domain reads DAGVTQSPTHLIKTRGQQVTLRCSPKSGHDTVSWYQQALGQGPQFIFQYYEEEERQRGNFPDRFSGHQFPNYSSELNVNALLLGDSALYLCASSVPGQTPYEQYFGPGTRLTVT.

CDR3 sequence (DNA): TGTGCCAGCAGCTTAAACGGGGGGAACACTGAAGCTTTCTTT. This encodes CASSLNGGNTEAFF. The chain recombines TRBV7-2 with TRBJ1-1; TRBD1 is a possible D gene (5 bases). The germline V and J ends were trimmed by 2 bases and 1 base, with 8 bases remaining between them. In germline, CDR1 is SGHTA, CDR2 FQGNSA. The CDR3 loop spans 14 amino acids.

The V and J genes are TRBV6-1 and TRBJ2-1, with 7 bases lining up with TRBD2. V lost 6 bases, J lost 3 bases, and 5 bases stayed unmatched. The germline V gene has CDR1 MNHNS and CDR2 SASEGT. CDR3 length equals 14 residues. CDR3 residues: CASRGSGVYNEQFF. CDR3 nucleotide sequence: TGTGCCAGCAGGGGCAGCGGGGTCTACAATGAGCAGTTCTTC.

CDR3 sequence (DNA): TGTGCCAGCACCGGAATAGCGGGGGGGGTGGAGACCCAGTACTTC. Residues: CASTGIAGGVETQYF. The chain couples TRBV7-2 to TRBJ2-5; 11 nucleotides align to TRBD2. CDR1 and CDR2 from the germline V gene are SGHTA and FQGNSA. V dropped 7 bases and J dropped 5; count of bases not matched to a gene: 9. This CDR3 is 15 amino acids long.

The chain has TRBV5-4 and TRBJ1-4, with TRBD1 as a possible D gene (6 bases). Trimming pared 4 bases from V and 3 bases from J, leaving 13 bases between. CDR3 length equals 15 residues. From germline, CDR1 is SGHNT and CDR2 YYREEE (reference sequence). The CDR3 sequence is CASSHRGQPNEKLFF. The DNA of the CDR3 is TGTGCCAGCAGCCACCGCGGACAGCCTAATGAAAAACTGTTTTTT.

The V call is TRBV18, the J call TRBJ2-3, with 11 bases identical to TRBD1. The CDR3 runs to 16 residues. V lost 1 base, J lost 2 bases, and 2 bases stayed unmatched. Germline V gene sequence: CDR1 KGHSH, CDR2 LQKENI. CDR3 protein: CASSPRDRGDTDTQYF. The CDR3 nucleotides are TGTGCCAGCTCACCACGGGACAGGGGGGACACAGATACGCAGTATTTT. The whole variable domain, remainder taken from reference TRBV18 and TRBJ2-3, is NAGVMQNPRHLVRRRGQEARLRCSPMKGHSHVYWYRQLPEEGLKFMVYLQKENIIDESGMPKERFSAEFPKEGPSILRIQQVVRGDSAAYFCASSPRDRGDTDTQYFGPGTRLTVL.

V is TRBV5-1 and J is TRBJ2-7; the match to TRBD2 covers 14 bases. The V gene's germline CDR1 is SGHRS and CDR2 YFSETQ. The CDR3 spans 15 residues. J gave up 6 bases and V 2 bases, and 4 bases lay outside the gene matches. The DNA for the CDR3 is TGCGCCAGCAGCTTACTGACTAGCGGGGGGGCCGAGCAGTACTTC. Its translation is CASSLLTSGGAEQYF.